Listed here are 28 T cell receptor beta chains from one sample, sequenced in a study of cytomegalovirus exposure and HLA in healthy donors. Vbeta (60) and Jbeta (13) primers were used in the PCR. The protocol was immunoSEQ multiplex PCR, while the TCRdb copy is restricted to in-frame clones and leaves out a portion. The sample includes roughly 110,000 clones, 67% of them seen just once. The sequencing sample was made of PBMCs. These receptors all come from a man aged 18-30 years in good health and CMV-seropositive.

The V and J genes are TRBV19 and TRBJ2-6; 12 bases match TRBD2. From germline, CDR1 is LNHDA and CDR2 SQIVND (reference sequence). There are 17 residues in the CDR3. The V segment lost 5 bases and the J segment 4 bases; nucleotides outside the gene matches: 6. The CDR3 nucleotides read TGTGCCAGTAGTCTCCGGACTAGCGGGGTCGGGGCCAACGTCCTGACTTTC. Encoded protein: CASSLRTSGVGANVLTF.

The chain carries TRBV2 and TRBJ2-7; 12 nucleotides line up with TRBD1. Germline V gives CDR1 SNHLY, CDR2 FYNNEI. V lost 3 bases to trimming and J lost 2 bases; unmatched junction nucleotides: 2. This CDR3 region has 15 residues. The CDR3 region is CASSDGTGGPYEQYF. The CDR3 DNA is TGTGCCAGCAGTGACGGGACAGGGGGCCCCTACGAGCAGTACTTC.

The sample holds a few counts of this clone. This chain joins TRBV7-9 and TRBJ1-4; TRBD1 aligns across 7 bases. Germline V gene lookup returns CDR1 SEHNR and CDR2 FQNEAQ (reference sequence). V dropped 1 base and J dropped 2; count of bases not matched to a gene: 1. This CDR3 has 15 residues. CDR3: CASSLEGATNEKLFF. CDR3 coding DNA: TGTGCCAGCAGCTTAGAGGGGGCGACTAATGAAAAACTGTTTTTT. Filled out from reference TRBV7-9 and TRBJ1-4, the complete variable domain reads DTGVSQNPRHKITKRGQNVTFRCDPISEHNRLYWYRQTLGQGPEFLTYFQNEAQLEKSRLLSDRFSAERPKGSFSTLEIQRTEQGDSAMYLCASSLEGATNEKLFFGSGTQLSVL.

The chain has TRBV19 and TRBJ1-5, with D hard to call. Deletions cut 6 bases from V and 7 bases from J, with 16 bases between. Germline V lookup: CDR1 LNHDA, CDR2 SQIVND (reference sequence). This CDR3 is 14 amino acids long. The CDR3 DNA is TGTGCCAGTAGGGCGGGAGGTGGAATCCAGCCCCAGCATTTT. It specifies CASRAGGGIQPQHF.

The J gene is TRBJ2-5, the V gene TRBV28, with a possible D match to TRBD1 (6 bases). Trimming took 5 bases from V and 3 from J, leaving 19 bases between them. This CDR3 contains 16 residues. The germline CDR1 and CDR2 sequences are MDHEN and SYDVKM. The CDR3: CASSIRNRVRKETQYF. The CDR3 bases are TGTGCCAGCAGTATCCGTAACAGGGTGCGCAAAGAGACCCAGTACTTC.

Relative to its sample, this clone is medium-sized (0.01 to 0.1%). The J gene is TRBJ1-5, the V gene TRBV4-2; D is unresolved. V was clipped by 0 bases and J by 4 bases, with 10 bases between them. CDR1 LGHNA and CDR2 YNFKEQ come from the germline V gene. This CDR3 spans 15 amino acids. The CDR3 sequence: CASSQDIGRNQPQHF. The CDR3 nucleotides are TGTGCCAGCAGCCAAGATATAGGGAGGAATCAGCCCCAGCATTTT.

The rearrangement uses TRBV28 and TRBJ1-5; 9 bases are shared with TRBD1. The CDR3 contains 15 residues. The ends lost 5 bases at V and 6 bases at J; junction bases unmatched: 8. CDR1 MDHEN and CDR2 SYDVKM come from the germline V gene. The CDR3 reads CASSTTTGGFQPQHF. CDR3 DNA sequence: TGTGCCAGCAGTACAACTACAGGGGGCTTTCAGCCCCAGCATTTT.

This clone was seen a handful of times. V gene TRBV29-1 combines with J gene TRBJ2-5; D not certain. The last part of the DNA fits TRBJ2-7 better; the J call may be wrong. Germline assignment: CDR1 SQVTM and CDR2 ANQGSEA. CDR3 length equals 12 residues. The CDR3 sequence is CSVGWGSYEQYF. CDR3 DNA: TGCAGCGTTGGATGGGGCTCCTACGAGCAGTACTTC.

This chain connects TRBV4-2 to TRBJ1-1; TRBD1 might be the D (6 bases). V was clipped by 3 bases and J by 1 base, with 12 bases between them. The germline CDR1 and CDR2 sequences are LGHNA and YNFKEQ. The CDR3 contains 15 residues. The CDR3 DNA follows: TGTGCCAGCAGCCACCCGGGACACCCGAACACTGAAGCTTTCTTT. Its protein product is CASSHPGHPNTEAFF.

This clone turned up a few times. The chain uses TRBV7-8 and TRBJ1-1; maybe TRBD1 (5 bases). Trimming removed 5 bases from V and 4 bases from J, with 11 bases in between. This CDR3 is 13 amino acids long. Per germline, CDR1 SGHVS and CDR2 FQNEAQ. CDR3 loop: CASSPQGTTEAFF. The CDR3 DNA follows: TGTGCCAGCAGCCCGCAGGGTACCACTGAAGCTTTCTTT.

The chain combines TRBV28 with TRBJ2-7; 7 nucleotides match TRBD1. In germline, CDR1 is MDHEN, CDR2 SYDVKM. The trim removed 6 bases at V and 5 bases at J, leaving 13 bases unmatched. There are 15 residues in the CDR3. Written as DNA, the CDR3 is TGTGCCAGCAGCCGATCGACAGGGACCACCCACGAGCAGTACTTC. Translation: CASSRSTGTTHEQYF.

By proportion, this clone is medium-sized. The chain carries TRBV2 and TRBJ2-1, with D maybe TRBD2 (5 bases). Trimming took 6 bases from V and 15 from J, leaving 18 bases between them. This CDR3 is built from 12 residues. Germline CDR1 reads SNHLY; CDR2 reads FYNNEI. CDR3 in amino acids: CASSQKTSSSFF. In DNA form, the CDR3 reads TGTGCCAGCAGCCAAAAAACTAGTAGCTCGTTCTTC.

The rearrangement uses TRBV11-3 and TRBJ2-2; a possible D gene is TRBD1 (7 bases). V lost 3 bases and J 6 bases, leaving 17 bases between the germline ends. This CDR3 is built from 16 residues. CDR1 is SGHNT and CDR2 is YENEEA in the germline V gene. The CDR3 DNA reads as TGTGCCAGCAGCTTCCAGGGGGGCAACCCCCCCGGGGAGCTGTTTTTT. It specifies CASSFQGGNPPGELFF. Drawing the rest from reference TRBV11-3 and TRBJ2-2, the complete variable domain is EAGVVQSPRYKIIEKKQPVAFWCNPISGHNTLYWYLQNLGQGPELLIRYENEEAVDDSQLPKDRFSAERLKGVDSTLKIQPAELGDSAVYLCASSFQGGNPPGELFFGEGSRLTVL.

The chain carries TRBV5-4 and TRBJ2-1; TRBD2 aligns across 11 bases. Germline loops: CDR1 SGHNT, CDR2 YYREEE (reference sequence). Trimming at V came to 4 bases and at J to 6 bases, leaving 6 bases not matched to a gene. The CDR3 is 15 residues long. CDR3 coding DNA: TGTGCCAGCAGCCCCGGGACTAGCGGTGCCAATGAGCAGTTCTTC. This codes for CASSPGTSGANEQFF.

V usage is TRBV7-9 and J usage is TRBJ2-5; TRBD1 aligns across 9 bases. This CDR3 contains 15 residues. Germline assignment: CDR1 SEHNR and CDR2 FQNEAQ (reference sequence). The V and J ends lost 5 bases and 2 bases, in that order; junction bases with no gene match: 6. The chain's CDR3 is CASSDSGQGQETQYF. CDR3 in DNA: TGTGCCAGCAGCGACTCGGGACAGGGTCAAGAGACCCAGTACTTC. Using reference TRBV7-9 and TRBJ2-5 for the parts outside the CDR3, the full variable domain is DTGVSQNPRHKITKRGQNVTFRCDPISEHNRLYWYRQTLGQGPEFLTYFQNEAQLEKSRLLSDRFSAERPKGSFSTLEIQRTEQGDSAMYLCASSDSGQGQETQYFGPGTRLLVL.

This clone was seen more than once but under ten times. J is TRBJ1-2 and V is TRBV2; D is unclear. CDR3 length: 13 residues. Germline lookup yields CDR1 SNHLY and CDR2 FYNNEI. V shed 4 bases and J shed 6 bases, with 12 bases lying between them. CDR3 coding DNA: TGTGCCAGCAGTGCCGCACGACAACATGGCTACACCTTC. Its translation: CASSAARQHGYTF.

The J gene is TRBJ1-4, the V gene TRBV5-4; D might be TRBD1 (5 bases). In germline, CDR1 is SGHNT, CDR2 YYREEE (reference sequence). The CDR3 sequence is 13 residues long. The V end was cut by 4 bases, the J end by 8 bases, with 12 bases between. The CDR3 loop is CASSVGTEEKLFF. CDR3 nucleotides: TGTGCCAGCAGCGTAGGGACTGAAGAAAAACTGTTTTTT.

V gene TRBV19 combines with J gene TRBJ1-5; 8 bases are a match to TRBD1. After removal of 4 bases from V and 3 bases from J, the junction contained 11 bases not matched to a gene. CDR1 and CDR2 (germline): LNHDA, SQIVND (reference sequence). The CDR3 has 17 residues. This CDR3 is CASSKETGVSNNQPQHF. CDR3 DNA: TGTGCCAGTAGTAAGGAGACAGGGGTCTCGAACAATCAGCCCCAGCATTTT. The complete variable domain, with remaining parts taken from reference TRBV19 and TRBJ1-5, reads DGGITQSPKYLFRKEGQNVTLSCEQNLNHDAMYWYRQDPGQGLRLIYYSQIVNDFQKGDIAEGYSVSREKKESFPLTVTSAQKNPTAFYLCASSKETGVSNNQPQHFGDGTRLSIL.

This clone showed up just a few times. The genes are TRBV27 and TRBJ2-3; 8 bases align to TRBD2. Germline CDR1 and CDR2: MNHEY and SMNVEV (reference sequence). The junction had 11 bases not matched to a gene; V was cut back by 8 bases and J by 1 base. CDR3 length equals 16 residues. The CDR3 region is CASSIPGAGGTDTQYF. DNA for the CDR3: TGTGCCAGCTCCATCCCGGGAGCGGGGGGCACAGATACGCAGTATTTT.

This chain connects TRBV10-3 to TRBJ1-3, with D uncertain. The CDR3 is 14 amino acids. Per germline, CDR1 ENHRY and CDR2 SYGVKD. V was cut by 3 bases and J by 0 bases, with 6 bases left in between. This CDR3 is CAISDGTSGNTIYF. The CDR3 DNA reads as TGTGCCATCAGTGACGGTACCTCTGGAAACACCATATATTTT.

This rearrangement joins TRBV14 to TRBJ2-7; 10 positions agree with TRBD1. The CDR3 has 15 residues. Trimming took 3 bases from V and 3 from J; bases not matched to a gene: 5. Looked up from germline, CDR1 is SGHDN and CDR2 is FVKESK. DNA for the CDR3: TGTGCCAGCAGCCACCGGACAGGGGGATTCTACGAGCAGTACTTC. This encodes CASSHRTGGFYEQYF.

The CDR3 region is CASSEFWQGREGETQYF. CDR3 DNA: TGTGCCAGCAGTGAATTCTGGCAGGGCAGGGAGGGAGAGACCCAGTACTTC. The chain carries TRBV25-1 and TRBJ2-5, with TRBD2 identical over 7 bases. In germline, CDR1 is MGHDK, CDR2 SYGVNS. The CDR3 spans 17 residues. Trimming took 1 base from V and 4 from J; bases not matched to a gene: 12. Full variable domain (outside the CDR3, taken from reference TRBV25-1 and TRBJ2-5): EADIYQTPRYLVIGTGKKITLECSQTMGHDKMYWYQQDPGMELHLIHYSYGVNSTEKGDLSSESTVSRIRTEHFPLTLESARPSHTSQYLCASSEFWQGREGETQYFGPGTRLLVL.

This clone turned up a few times. The rearrangement uses TRBV6-1 and TRBJ1-6, with no clear D. This CDR3 is built from 13 residues. V gave up 10 bases and J gave up 4 bases, with 11 bases separating them. CDR1 and CDR2 from the germline V gene are MNHNS and SASEGT. DNA for the CDR3: TGTGCCATGCGGACTGATTATAATTCACCCCTCCACTTT. Amino acid sequence: CAMRTDYNSPLHF.

This clone appeared once. The chain employs TRBV28 and TRBJ2-6, with D unclear. Germline CDR1 is MDHEN and CDR2 is SYDVKM. Trimming removed 10 bases from V and 4 bases from J, with 11 bases in between. The CDR3 consists of 13 residues. The DNA of the CDR3 is TGTGCCACCCGGTTCTCCGGGGCCAACGTCCTGACTTTC. It translates to CATRFSGANVLTF.

The genes are TRBV11-2 and TRBJ2-3; 7 bases fit TRBD2. The CDR3 covers 15 residues. V shed 0 bases, J shed 4 bases, and the junction held 4 bases outside the gene matches. CDR1 is SGHAT, CDR2 FQNNGV, per germline. The CDR3 region has the DNA TGTGCCAGCAGCTTAGATAGGGCGGGGGCAGATACGCAGTATTTT. Translated: CASSLDRAGADTQYF.

The chain recombines TRBV4-2 with TRBJ2-1, with TRBD2 identical over 7 bases. The CDR3 runs to 16 residues. The trim removed 0 bases at V and 6 bases at J, leaving 8 bases unmatched. Per the germline V gene, CDR1 is LGHNA and CDR2 is YNFKEQ. CDR3 nucleotide sequence: TGTGCCAGCAGCCAAGATCCGGCTAGCGGTGGCAATGAGCAGTTCTTC. It encodes CASSQDPASGGNEQFF.

The V and J genes are TRBV7-2 and TRBJ1-1; D remains unclear. The CDR3 loop spans 14 amino acids. Trimming shortened V by 5 bases and J by 1 base, and 11 bases separated the two germline ends. Germline CDR1 reads SGHTA; CDR2 reads FQGNSA. CDR3 sequence reads: CASSAVLRNTEAFF. In nucleotides, the CDR3 is TGTGCCAGCAGCGCCGTTCTGAGGAACACTGAAGCTTTCTTT.

This clone was picked up one time. The rearrangement joins TRBV27 to TRBJ1-2; 9 bases are a match to TRBD1. V gave up 3 bases and J gave up 2 bases; unmatched junction bases: 4. CDR1 and CDR2 from the germline V gene are MNHEY and SMNVEV (reference sequence). This CDR3 has 15 amino acids. The CDR3 region is CASSLAGTGNYGYTF. For the CDR3, the DNA is TGTGCCAGCAGTTTGGCAGGGACAGGGAACTATGGCTACACCTTC.